Below are 29 T cell receptor beta chains sequenced from a single sample in a study of T cell responses to AZD1222 COVID-19 vaccine. This table comes from immunoSEQ multiplex PCR, and its TCRdb copy is limited to in-frame clones, with some not included. The sample includes about 150,000 clones, about 88% of them seen just once. The sample consisted of peripheral blood, taken on day 0 of AZD1222 vaccination. The receptor source for this set is an adult in good health.

The chain recombines TRBV28 with TRBJ1-3; weak D call: TRBD1 (5 bases). The length of the CDR3 is 15 residues. With 7 bases removed from V and 0 bases from J, the gap between germline ends came to 13 bases. Germline CDR1 and CDR2: MDHEN and SYDVKM. Here the CDR3 reads CASTVGLNSGNTIYF. CDR3 in DNA: TGTGCCAGCACGGTGGGACTTAACTCTGGAAACACCATATATTTT.

This chain connects TRBV24-1 to TRBJ1-5, with unresolved D. There are 17 residues in the CDR3. In germline, CDR1 is KGHDR, CDR2 SFDVKD. Trimming took off 3 bases at V and 3 bases at J, with 17 bases between the two ends. The CDR3 nucleotides read TGTGCCACCAGTGATCAAGCATCCGGGTCCCTCAATCAGCCCCAGCATTTT. Protein sequence: CATSDQASGSLNQPQHF.

The chain links TRBV5-1 to TRBJ1-1; D is unresolved. Per germline, CDR1 SGHRS and CDR2 YFSETQ. V was clipped by 0 bases and J by 1 base, with 13 bases between them. The CDR3 totals 16 residues. The CDR3 DNA follows: TGCGCCAGCAGCTTGGGAGGTTCAGACACGAACACTGAAGCTTTCTTT. Protein product: CASSLGGSDTNTEAFF.

The chain combines TRBV18 with TRBJ1-6; no clear D gene. Germline CDR1 is KGHSH and CDR2 is LQKENI. With 4 bases removed from V and 7 bases from J, the gap between germline ends came to 8 bases. The CDR3 consists of 13 residues. The CDR3, as DNA: TGTGCCAGCTCACTTGATAAGAATTCACCCCTCCACTTT. This translates into CASSLDKNSPLHF.

The chain's CDR3 is CASRVLAGGINTQYF. The CDR3 DNA follows: TGTGCCAGCAGGGTACTAGCGGGGGGTATAAATACGCAGTATTTT. The chain uses TRBV6-6 and TRBJ2-3, with 12 bases lining up with TRBD2. Germline CDR1 and CDR2: MNHNY and SVGAGI (reference sequence). The J segment lost 7 bases and the V segment lost 6 bases, leaving 8 bases of the junction unmatched. This CDR3 spans 15 amino acids.

A few counts support this clone. The V and J genes are TRBV9 and TRBJ1-4; 7 bases match TRBD1. The CDR3 is 16 residues long. Germline trimming cut 3 bases from V and 4 bases from J; bases unmatched to any gene: 9. The germline V gene encodes CDR1 SGDLS and CDR2 YYNGEE. CDR3 sequence: CASSASLDRDNEKLFF. CDR3 DNA: TGTGCCAGCAGCGCTTCCCTTGACAGGGATAATGAAAAACTGTTTTTT.

The count of this clone is one. Other DNA sequences in this specimen translate into the identical CDR3. The chain is built from TRBV7-9 and TRBJ1-1, with D hard to call. The V end was cut by 3 bases, the J end by 3 bases, with 5 bases between. The CDR3 totals 12 residues. Germline V CDR1 and CDR2: SEHNR, FQNEAQ (reference sequence). The DNA for the CDR3 is TGTGCCAGCAGCTTCAGTGACACTGAAGCTTTCTTT. Its translation is CASSFSDTEAFF. The entire variable domain, with the rest obtained from reference TRBV7-9 and TRBJ1-1, is as follows: DTGVSQNPRHKITKRGQNVTFRCDPISEHNRLYWYRQTLGQGPEFLTYFQNEAQLEKSRLLSDRFSAERPKGSFSTLEIQRTEQGDSAMYLCASSFSDTEAFFGQGTRLTVV.

The V and J genes are TRBV19 and TRBJ2-7; D remains unclear. This CDR3 contains 12 residues. The V gene's germline CDR1 is LNHDA and CDR2 SQIVND (reference sequence). Trimming left V 4 bases short and J 4 bases short, with 8 bases between. The CDR3 is CASSNPLYEQYF. CDR3 coding DNA: TGTGCCAGTAGTAATCCCCTATACGAGCAGTACTTC.

V gene TRBV28 combines with J gene TRBJ1-2; D gene uncertain. The germline V and J ends were trimmed by 0 bases and 2 bases, with 4 bases remaining between them. This CDR3 has 13 amino acids. Per germline, CDR1 MDHEN and CDR2 SYDVKM. The CDR3 sequence is CASSLWPNYGYTF. The CDR3 region has the DNA TGTGCCAGCAGTTTATGGCCGAACTATGGCTACACCTTC.

Here the CDR3 reads CASSRGGQVNSPLHF. In DNA, the CDR3 is TGTGCCAGCTCTAGGGGGGGACAGGTAAATTCACCCCTCCACTTT. The chain combines TRBV25-1 with TRBJ1-6, with 8 bases matching TRBD1. J was trimmed by 7 bases and V by 8 bases; bases with no gene match: 10. Germline values: CDR1 MGHDK, CDR2 SYGVNS. The CDR3 is 15 residues long. The whole variable domain, remainder taken from reference TRBV25-1 and TRBJ1-6, is EADIYQTPRYLVIGTGKKITLECSQTMGHDKMYWYQQDPGMELHLIHYSYGVNSTEKGDLSSESTVSRIRTEHFPLTLESARPSHTSQYLCASSRGGQVNSPLHFGNGTRLTVT.

The chain employs TRBV2 and TRBJ1-1; D unresolved. V was trimmed by 8 bases and J by 8 bases, leaving 12 bases between them. The CDR3 extends over 11 amino acids. The germline V gene has CDR1 SNHLY and CDR2 FYNNEI. The DNA of the CDR3 is TGTGCCAGCCATAAACAAACCGAAGCTTTCTTT. This translates into CASHKQTEAFF. The variable domain in full, completed from reference TRBV2 and TRBJ1-1, reads EPEVTQTPSHQVTQMGQEVILRCVPISNHLYFYWYRQILGQKVEFLVSFYNNEISEKSEIFDDQFSVERPDGSNFTLKIRSTKLEDSAMYFCASHKQTEAFFGQGTRLTVV.

The chain carries TRBV10-3 and TRBJ1-4; TRBD1 aligns across 8 bases. CDR3 length: 15 residues. Germline loops: CDR1 ENHRY, CDR2 SYGVKD. Losses at the gene ends were 0 bases for V and 6 bases for J; bases not matched to a gene: 3. The CDR3 protein is CAISESQGADEKLFF. CDR3 sequence (DNA): TGTGCCATCAGTGAGTCCCAGGGGGCGGATGAAAAACTGTTTTTT.

The rearrangement joins TRBV18 to TRBJ2-5, with 8 bases lining up with TRBD2. After removal of 0 bases from V and 2 bases from J, the junction contained 5 bases not matched to a gene. Germline V gene data show CDR1 as KGHSH and CDR2 as LQKENI. This CDR3 is 16 amino acids long. CDR3 nucleotides: TGTGCCAGCTCACCACCGGGCGGGGGGCCTCAAGAGACCCAGTACTTC. Translating it yields CASSPPGGGPQETQYF.

In its sample, this clone was seen once. The chain links TRBV6-5 to TRBJ2-7; 9 bases fit TRBD1. The germline gives CDR1 MNHEY, CDR2 SVGAGI. The CDR3 runs 13 residues. With V trimmed by 2 bases and J by 5 bases, 1 base remained unmatched. Here the CDR3 reads CASSYGTGNEQYF. The CDR3 DNA is TGTGCCAGCAGTTACGGGACAGGGAACGAGCAGTACTTC.

V is TRBV7-2 and J is TRBJ2-5; D ambiguous. The CDR3 contains 15 residues. Germline V gives CDR1 SGHTA, CDR2 FQGNSA. Trimming took off 5 bases at V and 3 bases at J, with 16 bases between the two ends. The CDR3 region has the DNA TGTGCCAGCAGCCAACAAGTGGGCGCAAAAGAGACCCAGTACTTC. It specifies CASSQQVGAKETQYF.

The genes are TRBV5-5 and TRBJ1-6; 7 nucleotides match TRBD1. V was pared by 1 base and J by 7 bases, with 2 bases of the junction left unmatched. The CDR3 is 14 residues long. Looked up from germline, CDR1 is SGHKS and CDR2 is YYEKEE (reference sequence). DNA for the CDR3: TGTGCCAGCAGCTTGCCAGGGGGAAATTCACCCCTCCACTTT. It translates to CASSLPGGNSPLHF.

The chain combines TRBV21-1 with TRBJ1-1. TRBV21-1 is a recognized pseudogene. CDR3 length: 13 residues. The CDR3 region has the DNA TGTGCCAGCAGCCCCTTGGAAGGCACTGAAGCTTTCTTT. It specifies CASSPLEGTEAFF.

Only one count was recorded for this clone. The rearrangement links TRBV6-1 to TRBJ2-5; 9 nucleotides agree with TRBD2. CDR3 length: 15 residues. The junction had 5 bases not matched to a gene; V was cut back by 1 base and J by 5 bases. Germline assignment: CDR1 MNHNS and CDR2 SASEGT. DNA for the CDR3: TGTGCCAGCAGTGAAGGAGCGGGGGGATGGGAGACCCAGTACTTC. Its protein product is CASSEGAGGWETQYF.

This rearrangement joins TRBV4-1 to TRBJ2-7; TRBD1 agrees at 12 bases. The V and J ends lost 4 bases and 0 bases, in that order; junction bases with no gene match: 1. The CDR3 has 15 amino acids. CDR1 and CDR2 (germline): MGHRA, YSYEKL. This CDR3 reads CASSPGQGASYEQYF. As DNA, the CDR3 is TGCGCCAGCAGCCCGGGACAGGGGGCCTCCTACGAGCAGTACTTC.

This chain links TRBV3-1 (or the pseudogene TRBV3-2) with TRBJ2-7, with TRBD2 matching over 10 bases. Germline CDR1 reads LGHDT; CDR2 reads YNNKEL (reference sequence). Losses at the gene ends were 4 bases for V and 3 bases for J; bases not matched to a gene: 9. This CDR3 spans 16 amino acids. The CDR3 loop reads CASSPSGGLSGYEQYF. The CDR3 DNA reads as TGTGCCAGCAGCCCTAGCGGGGGTCTGTCCGGCTACGAGCAGTACTTC.

The genes are TRBV6-5 and TRBJ2-7, with D possibly TRBD2 on 5 matching bases. V lost 6 bases and J lost 0, with 9 bases in between. Germline CDR1 and CDR2: MNHEY and SVGAGI. This CDR3 is built from 13 residues. The CDR3: CASRVTSSYEQYF. The CDR3 DNA reads as TGTGCCAGCAGGGTCACTAGCTCCTACGAGCAGTACTTC.

V is TRBV6-5 and J is TRBJ1-6, with D uncertain. The germline V and J ends were trimmed by 6 bases and 10 bases, with 16 bases remaining between them. The CDR3 runs to 14 residues. Germline lookup yields CDR1 MNHEY and CDR2 SVGAGI. The CDR3 sequence: CASSATPNGSPLHF. The CDR3 DNA follows: TGTGCCAGCAGCGCGACCCCAAACGGGTCACCCCTCCACTTT.

V is TRBV23-1 and J is TRBJ1-1; 7 nucleotides align to TRBD1. TRBV23-1 is an open reading frame whose function is uncertain. The V gene end was trimmed by 2 bases and the J gene end by 4 bases; junction bases not matched to a gene: 7. There are 15 residues in the CDR3. DNA of the CDR3: TGCGCCAGCAGTCAACCAACAGGGGAACCCACTGAAGCTTTCTTT. Translation gives CASSQPTGEPTEAFF.

The chain joins TRBV27 to TRBJ1-1; possibly TRBD1 for D (5 bases). The CDR3 has 13 residues. V lost 3 bases to trimming and J lost 5 bases, with 10 bases between them. Germline loops: CDR1 MNHEY, CDR2 SMNVEV (reference sequence). DNA for the CDR3: TGTGCCAGCAGTTTTACAGGAGGGACTGAAGCTTTCTTT. Translated: CASSFTGGTEAFF.

This chain links TRBV5-1 with TRBJ1-6; 9 bases map to TRBD1. With V trimmed by 2 bases and J by 7 bases, 7 bases remained unmatched. Germline V gene data show CDR1 as SGHRS and CDR2 as YFSETQ. The CDR3 sequence is 16 residues long. The CDR3 loop reads CASSLQGAGGNSPLHF. Written as DNA, the CDR3 is TGCGCCAGCAGCTTACAGGGGGCCGGGGGGAATTCACCCCTCCACTTT.

The chain links TRBV19 to TRBJ2-2; the match to TRBD2 covers 10 bases. Losses at the gene ends were 2 bases for V and 4 bases for J; bases not matched to a gene: 10. Germline V gene data show CDR1 as LNHDA and CDR2 as SQIVND (reference sequence). This CDR3 has 18 amino acids. CDR3 loop: CASSIWLAGDRGTGELFF. The DNA for the CDR3 is TGTGCCAGTAGTATATGGCTAGCGGGGGACCGGGGCACCGGGGAGCTGTTTTTT.

The sample holds a few counts of this clone. The rearrangement joins TRBV25-1 to TRBJ2-2; no firm D call. CDR3 size: 15 residues. The ends were cut back, 3 bases at V and 3 bases at J, with 11 bases in the middle. Looked up from germline, CDR1 is MGHDK and CDR2 is SYGVNS. CDR3 sequence (DNA): TGTGCCAGCAGTGATAGGGTTGGGTACACCGGGGAGCTGTTTTTT. This gives the protein CASSDRVGYTGELFF.

This chain joins TRBV28 and TRBJ1-5; TRBD1 agrees at 10 bases. V was pared by 5 bases and J by 4 bases, with 8 bases of the junction left unmatched. This CDR3 has 16 residues. Germline V CDR1 and CDR2: MDHEN, SYDVKM. CDR3 DNA: TGTGCCAGCAGTCTCCCCCGGGACAGGGGTAATCAGCCCCAGCATTTT. This encodes CASSLPRDRGNQPQHF.

The CDR3 DNA reads as TGTGCCAGCAGCCACGGGGGGGACCGCACAGATACGCAGTATTTT. Its translation: CASSHGGDRTDTQYF. The V gene is TRBV3-1 (or the pseudogene TRBV3-2), the J gene TRBJ2-3; 8 nucleotides match TRBD2. The CDR3 has 15 residues. Germline trimming cut 3 bases from V and 1 base from J; bases unmatched to any gene: 3. CDR1 and CDR2 from the germline V gene are LGHDT and YNNKEL (reference sequence).